A single sample gave rise to the 22 T cell receptor beta chains below, sequenced in a study of T cells in Graves' hyperthyroidism and ophthalmopathy. Researchers amplified the TCR beta CDR3 regions from RNA transcripts. The HTBI primer set was used in a first-round RT-PCR of the TCR CDR3. Using its own MiXCR run on the multiplex PCR reads, TCRdb lists one record per CDR3 protein. Found here are 93,000 or so distinct CDR3 sequences, less than 55% of them singletons; the top ten hold under 30%. Sequencing input: blood. These TCRs come from a man in his forties with Graves' hyperthyroidism.

This clonotype has a count of ten or more. The chain recombines TRBV11-3 with TRBJ2-7; 11 positions agree with TRBD1. CDR3 size: 17 residues. Germline CDR1 is SGHNT and CDR2 is YENEEA. The V segment lost 1 base and the J segment 0 bases; nucleotides outside the gene matches: 5. CDR3 sequence (DNA): TGTGCCAGCAGCTTAGGGACAGGGGGCTCTTCCTCCTACGAGCAGTACTTC. This translates into CASSLGTGGSSSYEQYF.

The genes are TRBV7-9 and TRBJ1-2; D gene unclear. The CDR3 has 12 amino acids. Trimming removed 4 bases at V and 8 bases at J, with 11 bases between. CDR1 is SEHNR, CDR2 FQNEAQ, per germline (reference sequence). The CDR3 bases are TGTGCCAGCAGCTCCGGGGAGGAAGGCTACACCTTC. It translates to CASSSGEEGYTF.

The chain couples TRBV7-2 to TRBJ2-1; 7 bases map to TRBD1. This CDR3 region has 13 residues. Germline-derived CDR1 and CDR2 are SGHTA and FQGNSA. Trimming cost V 6 bases and J 10 bases; bases outside gene matches: 9. CDR3 bases: TGTGCCAGCAGTCCCTCCGACAGGGACGAGCAGTTCTTC. Its protein is CASSPSDRDEQFF.

The sample holds many counts of this clonotype. The V gene is TRBV20-1, the J gene TRBJ2-1, with 7 bases fitting TRBD2. Looked up from germline, CDR1 is DFQATT and CDR2 is SNEGSKA (reference sequence). Trimming took 0 bases from V and 2 from J; bases not matched to a gene: 7. The CDR3 spans 16 residues. The CDR3 nucleotides read TGCAGTGCTAGAGATCGGCGGGGGTCAACCTACAATGAGCAGTTCTTC. This translates into CSARDRRGSTYNEQFF.

This clonotype was recorded many times. The junction differs from germline at one of its ends, possibly a read error. V is TRBV7-7 and J is TRBJ2-1, with 13 bases identical to TRBD2. The germline V gene encodes CDR1 SSHAT and CDR2 FNYEAQ (reference sequence). This CDR3 has 16 residues. The CDR3 is CASSLLAGGGYNEQFF. The DNA of the CDR3 is TGTGCTAGCAGCTTACTAGCGGGAGGGGGGTACAATGAGCAGTTCTTC. Drawing the rest from reference TRBV7-7 and TRBJ2-1, the complete variable domain is GAGVSQSPRYKVTKRGQDVTLRCDPISSHATLYWYQQALGQGPEFLTYFNYEAQPDKSGLPSDRFSAERPEGSISTLTIQRTEQRDSAMYRCASSLLAGGGYNEQFFGPGTRLTVL.

Remarks on this clonotype: A much larger clone sits a single nucleotide away, making a read error possible. V is TRBV2 and J is TRBJ1-1, with a possible D match to TRBD1 (6 bases). Germline V gene data show CDR1 as SNHLY and CDR2 as FYNNEI. The V end was cut by 6 bases, the J end by 3 bases, with 17 bases between. The length of the CDR3 is 15 residues. The CDR3 nucleotides are TGTGCCAGCAGCGGATCACAGGGACTCTACACTGAAGCTTTCTTT. Its translation is CASSGSQGLYTEAFF.

This clonotype was observed at least ten times. V is TRBV6-5 and J is TRBJ2-7, with D possibly called TRBD1 or TRBD2 (6 bases each). Trimming cost V 6 bases and J 0 bases, with 15 bases left between them. CDR3 length equals 15 residues. CDR1 MNHEY and CDR2 SVGAGI come from the germline V gene. The CDR3 is CASRGASASSYEQYF. In DNA form, the CDR3 reads TGTGCCAGCAGGGGGGCTAGCGCGAGCTCCTACGAGCAGTACTTC.

The V call is TRBV20-1, the J call TRBJ1-5, with D perhaps matching TRBD1 (6 bases). Trimming cost V 0 bases and J 1 base, with 10 bases left between them. CDR1 and CDR2 (germline): DFQATT, SNEGSKA (reference sequence). The CDR3 contains 15 residues. The CDR3 DNA follows: TGCAGTGCTAGAGATCAGGGGCCAAGCAATCAGCCCCAGCATTTT. Amino acid sequence: CSARDQGPSNQPQHF.

This clonotype was picked up many times. CDR3 sequence (DNA): TGTGCCAGCAGTTTAGTGTTTCCAGGGAGGAAGAACTATGGCTACACCTTC. Its translation: CASSLVFPGRKNYGYTF. The chain carries TRBV12-3 or TRBV12-4 and TRBJ1-2; TRBD1 is a possible D gene (5 bases). Trimming left V 1 base short and J 2 bases short, with 17 bases between. This CDR3 contains 17 residues.

Many counts were recorded for this clonotype. The chain employs TRBV6-2 or TRBV6-3 and TRBJ2-7; 12 bases are a match to TRBD2. CDR1 is MNHEY, CDR2 SVGEGT, per germline. The CDR3 runs 14 residues. Trimming at V came to 5 bases and at J to 4 bases, leaving 3 bases not matched to a gene. CDR3 region: CASSPSGRGYEQYF. The CDR3 DNA reads as TGTGCCAGCAGTCCTAGCGGGAGGGGGTACGAGCAGTACTTC.

The chain joins TRBV29-1 to TRBJ1-1, with no clear D. V was clipped by 6 bases and J by 0 bases, with 5 bases between them. The germline CDR1 and CDR2 sequences are SQVTM and ANQGSEA. This CDR3 is built from 11 residues. CDR3 amino acids: CSVAVNTEAFF. The CDR3, as DNA: TGCAGCGTAGCTGTGAACACTGAAGCTTTCTTT.

This clonotype was picked up one time. The gene calls are TRBV7-2 and TRBJ1-2; 9 bases fit TRBD1. J was trimmed by 6 bases and V by 5 bases; bases with no gene match: 13. CDR3 size: 16 residues. Per germline, CDR1 SGHTA and CDR2 FQGNSA. CDR3 protein: CASSPRKQQGAHGYTF. The CDR3 nucleotides are TGTGCCAGCAGCCCCAGGAAGCAACAGGGGGCCCATGGCTACACCTTC.

This clonotype was recorded at least ten times. In nucleotides, the CDR3 is TGCGCCAGCAGCTTGGGGCAGGGGTCGTACCAAGAGACCCAGTACTTC. Translated: CASSLGQGSYQETQYF. The V call is TRBV5-1, the J call TRBJ2-5, with a weak D call TRBD1 (6 bases). Per germline, CDR1 SGHRS and CDR2 YFSETQ. Between the trimmed V and J ends, which lost 0 bases and 0 bases, there was a span of 12 bases. The CDR3 contains 16 residues.

This clonotype was seen more than once but under ten times. The chain's CDR3 is CASSTLAGGGPDSSYNEQFF. The DNA for the CDR3 is TGTGCCAGCAGTACCTTAGCGGGAGGGGGTCCCGATAGCTCCTACAATGAGCAGTTCTTC. The chain links TRBV28 to TRBJ2-1; 11 nucleotides agree with TRBD2. Germline CDR1 MDHEN, CDR2 SYDVKM. Germline trimming cut 5 bases from V and 0 bases from J; bases unmatched to any gene: 15. This CDR3 has 20 amino acids.

In the case of this clonotype: Since the CDR3 does not end with the conserved phenylalanine or tryptophan, this likely comes from a read error. This rearrangement joins TRBV28 to TRBJ1-1; a weak D match, TRBD1 (5 bases). Germline V gene lookup returns CDR1 MDHEN and CDR2 SYDVKM. V dropped 5 bases and J dropped 0 bases, with 19 bases sitting between them. CDR3 length: 17 residues. In DNA, the CDR3 is TGTGCCAGCAGTGGGACGGAACGAAAAGGGATGAACACTGAAGCTTTCGTT. It codes for CASSGTERKGMNTEAFV.

Comments on this clonotype: One end of the junction fails to match germline, which may point to a read error. The rearrangement joins TRBV7-9 to TRBJ1-4; D gene ambiguous. CDR1 is SEHNR, CDR2 FQNEAQ, per germline (reference sequence). This CDR3 region has 12 residues. The DNA for the CDR3 is TGTGTCAGCAACCCCCTTGATGAAAAACTGTTTTTT. Translation: CVSNPLDEKLFF.

There are many counts of this clonotype. The chain carries TRBV20-1 and TRBJ2-5; D call uncertain. V dropped 3 bases and J dropped 3 bases, with 8 bases sitting between them. CDR3 length equals 12 residues. The germline V gene encodes CDR1 DFQATT and CDR2 SNEGSKA (reference sequence). The CDR3 loop reads CSASKGKETQYF. The DNA for the CDR3 is TGCAGTGCTAGTAAAGGGAAAGAGACCCAGTACTTC.

This chain uses TRBV19 with TRBJ1-2; 8 bases are shared with TRBD1. The CDR3 is made up of 14 amino acids. CDR1 LNHDA and CDR2 SQIVND come from the germline V gene (reference sequence). V shed 5 bases and J 6 bases; nucleotides not matched to a gene: 8. CDR3 amino acids: CASSALDRDNGYTF. In DNA, the CDR3 is TGTGCCAGTAGTGCCCTGGACAGGGACAATGGCTACACCTTC.

The V and J genes are TRBV7-8 and TRBJ2-7, with D possibly matching TRBD1 (7 bases). This CDR3 is 15 amino acids long. V lost 3 bases and J lost 7, with 19 bases in between. The germline V gene encodes CDR1 SGHVS and CDR2 FQNEAQ. DNA of the CDR3: TGTGCCAGCAGCTTCGGGGGTGGGGCAGGGGGAGAGCAGTACTTC. Amino acids: CASSFGGGAGGEQYF.

This clonotype was detected many times. A single base separates this from a much larger clone, so it may be a read error. This chain uses TRBV15 with TRBJ1-4, with unresolved D. The CDR3 runs to 15 residues. Germline values: CDR1 LNHNV, CDR2 YYDKDF (reference sequence). The CDR3 DNA reads TGTGTCACCAGCAGAGATGGAGGAGGTAATGAAAAACTGTTTTTT. The encoded protein is CVTSRDGGGNEKLFF.

To note about this clonotype: A much more abundant neighbour one base away suggests this may be a read error. The CDR3 ends on some other residue instead of the conserved phenylalanine or tryptophan, so this is likely a read error. J is TRBJ2-1 and V is TRBV12-3 or TRBV12-4; 7 bases line up with TRBD1. V gave up 0 bases and J gave up 4 bases; unmatched junction bases: 3. This CDR3 comprises 15 residues. CDR3 in DNA: TGTGCCAGCAGTTTAGCAGGGGGCATGTACAATGAGCAGTTCCTC. Translating gives CASSLAGGMYNEQFL.

This rearrangement joins TRBV6-5 to TRBJ2-4; the D call may be TRBD1 or TRBD2 (7 bases each). In germline, CDR1 is MNHEY, CDR2 SVGAGI. The CDR3 is 17 amino acids. Trimming took 4 bases from V and 7 from J, leaving 23 bases between them. The CDR3 coding sequence is TGTGCCAGCAGTTCTCTCCAGGGGGAGGGCCTTCGGAACATTCAGTACTTC. Encoded protein: CASSSLQGEGLRNIQYF.